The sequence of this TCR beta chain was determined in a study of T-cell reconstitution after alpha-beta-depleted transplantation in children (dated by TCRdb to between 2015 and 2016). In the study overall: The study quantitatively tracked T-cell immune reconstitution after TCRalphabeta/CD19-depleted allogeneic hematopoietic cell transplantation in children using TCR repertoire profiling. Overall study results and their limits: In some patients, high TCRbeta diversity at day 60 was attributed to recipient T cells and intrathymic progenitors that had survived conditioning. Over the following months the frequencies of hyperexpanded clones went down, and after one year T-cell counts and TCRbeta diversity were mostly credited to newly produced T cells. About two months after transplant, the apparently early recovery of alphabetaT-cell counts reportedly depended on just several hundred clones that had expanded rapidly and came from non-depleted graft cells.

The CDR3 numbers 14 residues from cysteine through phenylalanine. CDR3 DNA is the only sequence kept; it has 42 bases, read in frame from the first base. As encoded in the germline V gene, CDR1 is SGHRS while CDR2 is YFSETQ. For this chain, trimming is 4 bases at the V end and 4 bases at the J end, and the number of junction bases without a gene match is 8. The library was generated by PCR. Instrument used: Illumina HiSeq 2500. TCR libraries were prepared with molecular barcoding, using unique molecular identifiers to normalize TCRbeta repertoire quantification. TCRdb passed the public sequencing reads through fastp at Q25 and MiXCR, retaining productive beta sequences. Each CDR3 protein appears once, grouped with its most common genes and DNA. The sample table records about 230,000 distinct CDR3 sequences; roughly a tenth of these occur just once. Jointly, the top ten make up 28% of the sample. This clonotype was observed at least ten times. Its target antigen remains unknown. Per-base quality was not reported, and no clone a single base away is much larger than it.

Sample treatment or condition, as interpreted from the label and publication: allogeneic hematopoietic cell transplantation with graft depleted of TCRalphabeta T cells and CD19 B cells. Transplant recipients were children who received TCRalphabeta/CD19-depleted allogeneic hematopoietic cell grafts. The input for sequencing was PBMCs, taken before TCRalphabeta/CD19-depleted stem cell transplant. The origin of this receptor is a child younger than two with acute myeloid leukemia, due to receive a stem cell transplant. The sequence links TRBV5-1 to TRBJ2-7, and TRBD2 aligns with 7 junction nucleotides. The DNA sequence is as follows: TGCGCCAGCAGCCCGAGCGGGATACTTTACGAGCAGTACTTC. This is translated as CASSPSGILYEQYF.